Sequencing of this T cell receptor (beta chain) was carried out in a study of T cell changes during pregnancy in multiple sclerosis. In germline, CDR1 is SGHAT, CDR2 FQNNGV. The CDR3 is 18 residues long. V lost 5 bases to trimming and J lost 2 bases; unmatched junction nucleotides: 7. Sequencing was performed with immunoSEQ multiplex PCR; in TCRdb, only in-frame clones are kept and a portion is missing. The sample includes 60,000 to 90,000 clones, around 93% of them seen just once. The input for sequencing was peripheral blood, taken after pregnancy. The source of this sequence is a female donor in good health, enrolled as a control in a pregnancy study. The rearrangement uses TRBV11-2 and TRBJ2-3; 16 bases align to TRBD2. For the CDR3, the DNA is TGTGCCAGCAGCCCGCCGGGACTAGCGGGAGGGGTCACAGATACGCAGTATTTT. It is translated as CASSPPGLAGGVTDTQYF.